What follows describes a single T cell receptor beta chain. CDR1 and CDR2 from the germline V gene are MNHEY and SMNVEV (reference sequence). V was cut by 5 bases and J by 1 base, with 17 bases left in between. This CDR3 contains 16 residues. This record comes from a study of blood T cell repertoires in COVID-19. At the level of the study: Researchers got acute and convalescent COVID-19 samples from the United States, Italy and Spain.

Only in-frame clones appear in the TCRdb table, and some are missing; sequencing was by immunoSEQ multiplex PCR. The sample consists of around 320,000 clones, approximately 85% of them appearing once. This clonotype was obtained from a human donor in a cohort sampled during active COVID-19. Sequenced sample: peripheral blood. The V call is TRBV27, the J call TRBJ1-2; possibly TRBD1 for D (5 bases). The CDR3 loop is CASSPRLSGVNYGYTF. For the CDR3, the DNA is TGTGCCAGCAGTCCTCGCCTATCGGGGGTTAACTATGGCTACACCTTC.